A selection of T cell receptor beta chains follows, all from one sample in a study of shared T cell receptors in the human thymus. The protocol was immunoSEQ multiplex PCR, while the TCRdb copy is restricted to in-frame clones and leaves out a portion. The sample lists hundreds of thousands of clones, around 87% occurring once. This same sample was also taken into another study, of human thymus T cells.

Sequencing was done on a sample of thymocytes. These receptors all come from a boy less than two years old with a congenital heart defect. Both conserved end residues are part of each CDR3. A D gene is named only where the DNA matches it firmly. Size is omitted from some rows. Given values are once, few, many or a class for expanded clones.

v_call	clone_size	j_call	d_call	cdr3_aa	cdr3_nt
TRBV10-3	-	TRBJ2-7	TRBD2	CASTGGESYEQYF	TGTGCCAGCACTGGGGGGGAGTCGTACGAGCAGTACTTC
TRBV10-1	-	TRBJ2-7	TRBD2	CASSGGRPPYEQYF	TGCGCCAGCAGTGGCGGGAGGCCACCCTACGAGCAGTACTTC
TRBV13	-	TRBJ2-4	-	CASSPGDGGDRNIQYF	TGTGCCAGCAGCCCCGGCGACGGCGGGGATCGAAACATTCAGTACTTC
TRBV7-3	once	TRBJ2-3	TRBD2	CASSVGTRDSDTQYF	TGTGCCAGCAGCGTCGGGACTAGGGACTCAGATACGCAGTATTTT
TRBV10-2	-	TRBJ2-7	TRBD1	CASTKPALGQVEKKYF	TGCGCCAGCACCAAACCCGCCTTAGGACAGGTGGAGAAGAAGTACTTC
TRBV5-1	-	TRBJ2-7	-	CASSIGTSGLYEQYF	TGCGCCAGCAGCATCGGGACATCGGGTTTATACGAGCAGTACTTC
TRBV15	-	TRBJ2-7	-	CATSSGKLALTYEQYF	TGTGCCACCAGCAGTGGTAAATTAGCTCTAACCTACGAGCAGTACTTC
TRBV9	-	TRBJ2-3	TRBD2	CASSETSGGYTDTQYF	TGTGCCAGCAGCGAAACTAGCGGGGGGTACACAGATACGCAGTATTTT
TRBV14	-	TRBJ1-2	-	CASSQETVPADLSYGYTF	TGTGCCAGCAGCCAAGAAACGGTGCCAGCGGATCTAAGCTATGGCTACACCTTC
TRBV7-6	-	TRBJ2-7	TRBD2	CASSLSSSGRAVSYEQYF	TGTGCCAGCAGCTTATCCTCTAGCGGGAGGGCCGTTTCCTACGAGCAGTACTTC
TRBV27	-	TRBJ2-3	TRBD2	CASSPAGGGSTDTQYF	TGTGCCAGCAGTCCAGCAGGCGGGGGGAGCACAGATACGCAGTATTTT
TRBV18	-	TRBJ1-1	-	CASSPPRSNTEAFF	TGTGCCAGCTCACCACCACGGTCGAACACTGAAGCTTTCTTT
TRBV5-6	-	TRBJ2-1	TRBD2	CASSYLGGEGKLSDEQFF	TGTGCCAGCAGTTACCTTGGGGGGGAAGGGAAGCTGAGTGACGAGCAGTTCTTC
TRBV11-2	-	TRBJ2-1	TRBD2	CASSLGTSGFYNEQFF	TGTGCCAGCAGCTTAGGGACTAGCGGTTTCTACAATGAGCAGTTCTTC
TRBV10-3	-	TRBJ1-5	-	CAISEGVGQPQHF	TGTGCCATCAGTGAAGGGGTGGGTCAGCCCCAGCATTTT
TRBV28	-	TRBJ1-2	TRBD1	CASSLLVPRTGFNYGYTF	TGTGCCAGCAGTTTATTGGTTCCCAGGACAGGGTTCAACTATGGCTACACCTTC
TRBV5-1	-	TRBJ2-4	-	CASSLGEEGIQYF	TGCGCCAGCAGCTTGGGAGAGGAGGGCATTCAGTACTTC
TRBV7-2	-	TRBJ2-7	TRBD1	CASSSYQTGETYEQYF	TGTGCCAGCAGCTCATACCAGACAGGGGAGACCTACGAGCAGTACTTC
TRBV6-6	-	TRBJ2-1	TRBD2	CASSSTSGGIYNEQFF	TGTGCCAGCAGTTCGACTAGCGGGGGCATATACAATGAGCAGTTCTTC
TRBV2	few	TRBJ2-7	TRBD1	CASGTGLVEQYF	TGTGCCAGCGGGACAGGGTTAGTCGAGCAGTACTTC
TRBV28	-	TRBJ1-3	-	CASSLSSSARSGNTIYF	TGTGCCAGCAGTCTCTCATCCAGTGCTCGCTCTGGAAACACCATATATTTT
TRBV6-5	-	TRBJ2-7	TRBD2	CASSLAGVAYEQYF	TGTGCCAGCAGTCTAGCGGGGGTGGCCTACGAGCAGTACTTC
TRBV2	-	TRBJ2-3	TRBD1	CASSKQGKPYTDTQYF	TGTGCCAGCAGCAAACAGGGGAAACCCTACACAGATACGCAGTATTTT
TRBV2	-	TRBJ2-1	TRBD1	CASRPRDRRYNEQFF	TGTGCCAGCAGGCCCCGGGACAGGCGCTACAATGAGCAGTTCTTC
TRBV12-5	once	TRBJ2-1	TRBD1	CASGLAGTGSYNEQFF	TGTGCTAGTGGTCTGGCCGGGACAGGGAGCTACAATGAGCAGTTCTTC
TRBV4-3	-	TRBJ2-3	-	CASSQRDGFRELTDTQYF	TGCGCCAGCAGCCAACGTGACGGGTTTCGGGAGCTCACAGATACGCAGTATTTT
TRBV5-1	few	TRBJ1-4	TRBD1	CASSMTGPLDLAEKLFF	TGCGCCAGCAGCATGACAGGGCCCCTAGACCTTGCTGAAAAACTGTTTTTT
TRBV28	-	TRBJ2-7	TRBD2	CASRSSGGCWEQYF	TGTGCCAGCAGGTCTAGCGGGGGGTGCTGGGAGCAGTACTTC
TRBV28	-	TRBJ2-7	TRBD1	CASSTHRDRRSYEQYF	TGTGCCAGCAGCACACACCGGGACAGGCGCTCCTACGAGCAGTACTTC